This TCR beta chain comes out of a study of blood T cell repertoires in COVID-19. Overall study context: The samples span acute and convalescent COVID-19 from the United States, Italy and Spain. PBMCs, B-cell-depleted T cells, or T cells provided the cDNA or gDNA that made up the material.

The table lists this clone with a few counts. The length of the CDR3 is 14 residues. The ends lost 4 bases at V and 6 bases at J; junction bases unmatched: 6. Germline V gene data show CDR1 as SGDLS and CDR2 as YYNGEE. Per the authors' pipeline: Estimation of nucleated cell counts was performed using reference gene primer amplification. Sequenced by immunoSEQ multiplex PCR; TCRdb stores in-frame clones only, minus some. V, J and clone size derive from that table, while D and trimming were established from the DNA sequence. The sample lists 60,000 or so clones; almost 85% were seen once. The sequence was obtained from a human donor in a cohort sampled during active COVID-19. The J gene is TRBJ2-1, the V gene TRBV9; 8 bases agree with TRBD2. The sample comprised peripheral blood. The CDR3 sequence: CASSPSTSANEQFF. The DNA for the CDR3 is TGTGCCAGCAGCCCCTCGACTAGCGCCAATGAGCAGTTCTTC.